This T cell receptor (beta chain) comes out of a study of T cells in localized non-small cell lung cancer. TCRdb keeps only in-frame clones here, not all; method: immunoSEQ multiplex PCR. The sample carries 28,000 or so clones, approximately 90% recorded once. Germline loops: CDR1 MGHRA, CDR2 YSYEKL. This CDR3 has 15 residues. With 5 bases clipped from V and 5 bases from J, the junction kept 7 bases outside the gene matches. Details on this clone: Its antigen is still unknown.

Study conclusions and caveats: Adjacent lung had a median about 55 of the 100 largest tumor clones. It was uninvolved adjacent lung that showed the highest T cell clonality, exceeding tumor.

The chain has TRBV4-1 and TRBJ2-2; 8 nucleotides match TRBD2. Here the sequenced sample was peripheral blood, taken before any cancer treatment. The receptor was derived from a female donor older than 55 with stage II squamous cell lung carcinoma. The CDR3 nucleotides are TGCGCCAGCAGCGCGGGGGGATCTTTGACCGGGGAGCTGTTTTTT. This encodes CASSAGGSLTGELFF.